The present entry profiles one T cell receptor (beta chain) with its context. Its specificity is unknown. Method: immunoSEQ multiplex PCR; TCRdb's copy keeps in-frame clones and lacks some. Here the sample spans some 61,000 clones, 84% being singletons. These data come from a study of a mutant IDH1 vaccine in newly diagnosed glioma. The wider study: Vaccines were begun 4-6 weeks after radiotherapy alone, or with temozolomide cycles. Earlier care involved radiotherapy, temozolomide, or both, and the majority received both. V12 came at week 35, V13 at week 47.

V shed 5 bases and J shed 2 bases, with 14 bases lying between them. This CDR3 is 15 amino acids long. The germline V gene encodes CDR1 MGHRA and CDR2 YSYEKL. Time point indicated: week 35, safety follow-up. Each dose delivered 300 ug of mutant IDH1 20-mer peptide subcutaneously with imiquimod. The TCR comes from a man between 18 and 29 years old with glioma. The chain recombines TRBV4-1 with TRBJ2-3, with a possible D match to TRBD1 (6 bases). The starting material was PBMCs, obtained from a glioma patient whose treatment included an IDH1 peptide vaccine. This CDR3 reads CASSFGGHLTDTQYF. CDR3 DNA sequence: TGCGCCAGCAGCTTTGGGGGACACCTCACAGATACGCAGTATTTT.